This entry concerns a single T cell receptor (beta chain). The target antigen is unknown. One end of the junction does not line up with germline, which may come from a read error. This sample was included in a study of T cells after yellow fever vaccination. Conversion of TCR transcripts into cDNA relied on 5'RACE template switching, which added a universal primer site and UMIs. TCRdb reprocessed the 5' RACE reads via MiXCR and lists one record per CDR3 protein. The profile shows about 630,000 distinct CDR3 sequences, 9% to 15% of them singletons. General observations from the study: Subsequent to the booster, the majority of primary-vaccination clones reappeared (roughly 96% CD4, 88% CD8). A limited proportion of clonotypes was detected within both the CD4 and CD8 compartments.

The receptor comes from a man aged 25 to 40 who received the YFV17D yellow fever vaccine. Source: PBMCs, taken on the day of the yellow fever booster vaccination.

CDR3 in DNA: TGTGCCAGCAGCTTAGACGACAGGGCCCTGCCGTCTAAATTC. It yields the protein CASSLDDRALPSKF. The chain recombines TRBV7-9 with TRBJ2-4; 7 bases match TRBD1. The V gene's germline CDR1 is SEHNR and CDR2 FQNEAQ (reference sequence). This CDR3 is built from 14 residues.